The present T cell receptor beta chain was sequenced within a study of T cell clusters in autoimmune cytopenias. General study findings and limits: Functional roles of the in silico T cell clusters still await experimental validation. Primary autoimmune cytopenia patients seemingly lacked the physiological T cell clusters found in healthy donors.

The CDR3 loop spans 13 amino acids. Multiplex touch-down PCR amplified TRB using TRB-A and TRB-B pools in one tube. TCRdb reprocessed the multiplex PCR reads and reports one entry per CDR3 protein, with no DNA. The data show about 7,000 distinct CDR3 sequences, and the top ten clones hold more than 20%. Tens of thousands of genome equivalents of blood DNA were amplified for TRB. With regard to this clonotype: Its antigen is unidentified.

These data also featured in a second study, about T cell repertoires in aging, cancer and after chemotherapy. That study reports: Roughly 10 million TCR reads made up the full dataset. Median generation probability rose over the chemotherapy interval in each cancer cohort, suggesting rebound thymic output.

The sequence came from a human donor in good health. The V gene is TRBV12-3 or TRBV12-4, the J gene TRBJ2-1; the TCRdb call, TRBD1, lacks DNA for checking. Sample: peripheral blood. CDR3 loop: CASSLVGPVRRFF.